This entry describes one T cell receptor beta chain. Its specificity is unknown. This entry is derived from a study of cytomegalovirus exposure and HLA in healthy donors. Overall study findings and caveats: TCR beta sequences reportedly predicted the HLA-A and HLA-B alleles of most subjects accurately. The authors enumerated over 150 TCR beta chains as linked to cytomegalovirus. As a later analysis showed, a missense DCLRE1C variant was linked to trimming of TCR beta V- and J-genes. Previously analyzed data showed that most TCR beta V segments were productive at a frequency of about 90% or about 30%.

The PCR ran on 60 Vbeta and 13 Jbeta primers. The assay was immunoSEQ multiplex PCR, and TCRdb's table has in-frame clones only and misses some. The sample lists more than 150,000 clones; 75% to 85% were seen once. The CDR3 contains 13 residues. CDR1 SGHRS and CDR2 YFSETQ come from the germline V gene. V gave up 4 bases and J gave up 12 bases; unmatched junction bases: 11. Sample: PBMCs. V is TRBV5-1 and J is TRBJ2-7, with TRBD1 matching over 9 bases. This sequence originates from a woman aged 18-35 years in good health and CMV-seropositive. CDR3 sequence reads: CASSTGGAEDGYF. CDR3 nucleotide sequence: TGCGCCAGCAGCACAGGGGGCGCAGAGGATGGGTACTTC.